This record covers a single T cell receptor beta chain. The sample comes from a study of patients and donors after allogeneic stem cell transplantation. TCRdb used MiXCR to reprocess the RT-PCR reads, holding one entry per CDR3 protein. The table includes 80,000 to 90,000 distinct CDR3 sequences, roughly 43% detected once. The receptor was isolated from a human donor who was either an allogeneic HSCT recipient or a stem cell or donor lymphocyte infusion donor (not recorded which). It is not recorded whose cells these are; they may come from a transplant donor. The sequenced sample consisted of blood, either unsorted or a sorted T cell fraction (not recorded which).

CDR3 coding DNA: TGCGCCAGCAGCTTGGGGGTGAGGGAATATGAAAAACTGTTTTTT. Protein product: CASSLGVREYEKLFF. The chain is built from TRBV5-1 and TRBJ1-4; no firm D call. V was pared by 0 bases and J by 6 bases, with 12 bases between. The CDR3 loop spans 15 amino acids. Germline-derived CDR1 and CDR2 are SGHRS and YFSETQ.